This T cell receptor beta chain was sequenced for a study of T cells expressing NK-cell markers. Across the whole study: It was sorted CD3+CD56+NKG2C+, CD3+CD56+NKG2C- and CD3+CD56-NKG2C+ T cells that supplied the TCR beta repertoires.

In the case of this clonotype: Its matching antigen is unknown.

Study findings and constraints: It remained uncertain whether the expanded NKG2C+ T cell clones were specific for HCMV antigens. Where several donors were concerned, these clonotypes also led the CD3+CD56-NKG2C+ fraction.

TCRdb re-called the 5' RACE reads and catalogs CDR3 proteins one per entry, DNA excluded. In total, the table holds 300,000 to 500,000 distinct CDR3 sequences. Per germline, CDR1 SGHAT and CDR2 FQNNGV. The CDR3 has 15 residues. The V gene is TRBV11-2, the J gene TRBJ2-3; TCRdb picks TRBD2, but there is no DNA to check that call. The sequenced sample was blood T cells: a sorted CD56 or NKG2C T cell subset, CD4+ or CD8+ T cells, or bulk PBMC T cells (not recorded which). The TCR sequence derives from a woman aged 45-65 years in good health. CDR3 protein: CASSQQGGRIDTQYF.